Sequencing of this T cell receptor beta chain was carried out in a study of blood T cell repertoires in COVID-19. TCRdb's copy holds only in-frame clones and misses some; the assay was immunoSEQ multiplex PCR. The sample consists of fewer than 90,000 clones, over 75% of them appearing once. CDR3 length: 13 amino acids. The germline CDR1 and CDR2 sequences are SGHRS and YFSETQ. V lost 0 bases to trimming and J lost 6 bases, with 7 bases between them. The receptor's source is a middle-aged man with acute or convalescent COVID-19. Sequencing was done on a sample of peripheral blood. V usage is TRBV5-1 and J usage is TRBJ1-3; maybe TRBD1 (6 bases). CDR3 nucleotide sequence: TGCGCCAGCAGCTTGGAGGGGGAAAACACCATATATTTT. It encodes CASSLEGENTIYF.